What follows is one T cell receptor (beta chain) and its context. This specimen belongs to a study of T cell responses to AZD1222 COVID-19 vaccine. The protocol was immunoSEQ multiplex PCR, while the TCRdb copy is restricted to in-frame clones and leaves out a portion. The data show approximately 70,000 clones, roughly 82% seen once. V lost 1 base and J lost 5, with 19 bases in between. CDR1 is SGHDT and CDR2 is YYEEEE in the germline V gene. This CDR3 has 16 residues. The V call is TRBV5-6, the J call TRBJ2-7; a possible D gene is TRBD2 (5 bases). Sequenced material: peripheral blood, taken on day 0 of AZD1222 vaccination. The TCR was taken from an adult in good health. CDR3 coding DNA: TGTGCCAGCAGCTTGTTTACACCGGGGAGTCGACACGAGCAGTACTTC. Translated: CASSLFTPGSRHEQYF.